A single sample is the source of the 28 T cell receptor beta chains below, sequenced in a study of OX40 agonist ivuxolimab in advanced cancers. Library prep was done by the immunoSEQ multiplex PCR assay. TCRdb stores this immuneACCESS table with in-frame sequences only. Part of the clones is absent; in the studies checked, under half of the shortfall reflects unresolved V genes, and no reason is known for the rest. This sample gives 78,000 or so clones in total; about nine tenths of them show up just once. Clones ranked in the top ten supply approximately 0.79% of the sample. The sample was CD4+ or CD8+ T cells sorted from blood, taken in a trial of the OX40 agonist ivuxolimab. Receptors were obtained from an adult with an advanced solid tumor such as melanoma, head and neck, liver or kidney cancer.

V usage is TRBV2 and J usage is TRBJ2-3; D is unresolved. V was trimmed by 7 bases and J by 2 bases, leaving 4 bases between them. This CDR3 spans 11 amino acids. Germline CDR1 SNHLY, CDR2 FYNNEI. The CDR3 is CASTNTDTQYF. The CDR3 region has the DNA TGTGCCAGCACTAACACAGATACGCAGTATTTT.

The DNA for the CDR3 is TGTGCCAGCAGCTCCGGTTCCGTGGACTCTGGAAACACCATATATTTT. Residues: CASSSGSVDSGNTIYF. The chain combines TRBV5-4 with TRBJ1-3; D is unresolved. CDR3 length: 16 amino acids. V was cut by 3 bases and J by 0 bases, with 13 bases left in between. The germline V gene encodes CDR1 SGHNT and CDR2 YYREEE (reference sequence).

This chain uses TRBV19 with TRBJ1-3, with 7 bases fitting TRBD1. The trim removed 8 bases at V and 3 bases at J, leaving 7 bases unmatched. The CDR3 extends over 14 amino acids. Per the germline V gene, CDR1 is LNHDA and CDR2 is SQIVND (reference sequence). The CDR3 here is CASRTGDYGNTIYF. As DNA, the CDR3 is TGTGCCAGTCGTACAGGGGACTATGGAAACACCATATATTTT.

CDR3 DNA: TGTGCCAGCAGCTGGCGAGCGGGGGGGTACAATGAGCAGTTCTTC. As protein: CASSWRAGGYNEQFF. The chain uses TRBV7-8 and TRBJ2-1, with 10 positions matching TRBD2. V lost 4 bases and J lost 4; bases outside the gene matches: 4. Germline-derived CDR1 and CDR2 are SGHVS and FQNEAQ. The CDR3 runs to 15 residues. Together with reference TRBV7-8 and TRBJ2-1, the CDR3 gives the full variable domain: GAGVSQSPRYKVAKRGQDVALRCDPISGHVSLFWYQQALGQGPEFLTYFQNEAQLDKSGLPSDRFFAERPEGSVSTLKIQRTQQEDSAVYLCASSWRAGGYNEQFFGPGTRLTVL.

This clone has just one count. This chain links TRBV5-1 with TRBJ1-1; possibly TRBD1 for D (5 bases). Germline lookup yields CDR1 SGHRS and CDR2 YFSETQ. This CDR3 comprises 15 residues. V was shortened by 0 bases and J by 1 base, with 10 bases between the two germline ends. CDR3 protein: CASSLGRGSNTEAFF. The CDR3 DNA reads as TGCGCCAGCAGCTTGGGCCGGGGGTCGAACACTGAAGCTTTCTTT.

The CDR3 bases are TGTGCCAGCAGCCCCGCGAGGACTAGCGGGATTTGGTACTTC. It encodes CASSPARTSGIWYF. The genes are TRBV7-8 and TRBJ2-7, with 12 bases matching TRBD2. V lost 5 bases to trimming and J lost 12 bases; unmatched junction nucleotides: 11. Germline CDR1 is SGHVS and CDR2 is FQNEAQ. The CDR3 is made up of 14 amino acids.

This clone was found once. This sequence joins TRBV11-3 and TRBJ2-7, with TRBD1 matching 9 bases. With V trimmed by 0 bases and J by 5 bases, 5 bases remained unmatched. The CDR3 is 15 residues long. Germline V gives CDR1 SGHNT, CDR2 YENEEA. CDR3 coding DNA: TGTGCCAGCAGCTTAGACGGGACAGGGTACAACGAGCAGTACTTC. Translation gives CASSLDGTGYNEQYF.

The chain has TRBV6-1 and TRBJ1-3; D not resolved. Germline CDR1 MNHNS, CDR2 SASEGT. Trimming took 10 bases from V and 1 from J, leaving 11 bases between them. This CDR3 is built from 13 residues. The CDR3 region is CAIQAGSGNTIYF. DNA for the CDR3: TGTGCCATCCAGGCAGGATCTGGAAACACCATATATTTT.

This clone has only one observation. This chain joins TRBV5-6 and TRBJ1-3; no clear D gene. V gave up 2 bases and J gave up 4 bases, with 13 bases separating them. The germline V gene has CDR1 SGHDT and CDR2 YYEEEE. CDR3 length: 15 amino acids. The CDR3: CASSFSSTTGNTIYF. In nucleotides, the CDR3 is TGTGCCAGCAGCTTTAGTTCAACCACAGGAAACACCATATATTTT.

The V call is TRBV2, the J call TRBJ2-7; 8 positions match TRBD1. After removal of 4 bases from V and 1 base from J, the junction contained 9 bases not matched to a gene. This CDR3 is 16 amino acids long. CDR1 is SNHLY and CDR2 is FYNNEI in the germline V gene. The CDR3 region has the DNA TGTGCCAGCAGTGCAGACCCGGGACAGGATTCCTACGAGCAGTACTTC. It codes for CASSADPGQDSYEQYF.

The chain couples TRBV27 to TRBJ1-1; maybe TRBD1 (6 bases). Germline V gene data show CDR1 as MNHEY and CDR2 as SMNVEV (reference sequence). V lost 3 bases, J lost 1 base, and 9 bases lay in between. The CDR3 runs to 14 residues. The CDR3 DNA reads as TGTGCCAGCAGTTTCAGGGGTAGGAACACTGAAGCTTTCTTT. It codes for CASSFRGRNTEAFF.

The CDR3 is CASSFSDSGANVLTF. The CDR3 DNA is TGTGCCAGCAGCTTCTCGGACTCTGGGGCCAACGTCCTGACTTTC. The rearrangement uses TRBV5-5 and TRBJ2-6, with unresolved D. The V gene's germline CDR1 is SGHKS and CDR2 YYEKEE (reference sequence). This CDR3 contains 15 residues. Trimming left V 2 bases short and J 0 bases short, with 6 bases between.

The chain uses TRBV14 and TRBJ2-2; 12 positions match TRBD2. The germline V gene has CDR1 SGHDN and CDR2 FVKESK. The V gene end was trimmed by 2 bases and the J gene end by 7 bases; junction bases not matched to a gene: 2. The CDR3 extends over 15 amino acids. DNA of the CDR3: TGTGCCAGCAGCCAAACTAGCGGGAGGAGCGGGGAGCTGTTTTTT. Translated, it gives CASSQTSGRSGELFF. The complete variable domain, with remaining parts taken from reference TRBV14 and TRBJ2-2, reads EAGVTQFPSHSVIEKGQTVTLRCDPISGHDNLYWYRRVMGKEIKFLLHFVKESKQDESGMPNNRFLAERTGGTYSTLKVQPAELEDSGVYFCASSQTSGRSGELFFGEGSRLTVL.

The chain recombines TRBV5-6 with TRBJ2-1; TRBD2 matches 11 bases. J was trimmed by 7 bases and V by 2 bases; bases with no gene match: 8. This CDR3 spans 16 amino acids. Germline CDR1 reads SGHDT; CDR2 reads YYEEEE. The chain's CDR3 is CASSFTGTSGENEQFF. The CDR3 nucleotides are TGTGCCAGCAGCTTTACCGGGACTAGCGGAGAGAATGAGCAGTTCTTC.

V and J are TRBV28 and TRBJ1-1; D ambiguous. There are 15 residues in the CDR3. V shed 7 bases and J shed 4 bases, with 19 bases lying between them. Germline CDR1 MDHEN, CDR2 SYDVKM. The CDR3 DNA reads TGTGCCAGCACCGGCGACGGCCCCCTGGGCACTGAAGCTTTCTTT. It is translated as CASTGDGPLGTEAFF.

This chain connects TRBV5-6 to TRBJ2-5; no definite D call. The germline V gene encodes CDR1 SGHDT and CDR2 YYEEEE. The V end lost 0 bases, the J end lost 12 bases, and 15 bases lay between the germline ends. CDR3 size: 13 residues. CDR3 sequence (DNA): TGTGCCAGCAGCTTGGGGGAAGCGCGGATGGAGTACTTC. This translates into CASSLGEARMEYF.

This clone was recorded only once. The V and J genes are TRBV6-1 and TRBJ1-3; D not resolved. The V gene lost 7 bases and the J gene lost 0 bases, with 13 bases spanning the gap. The CDR3 sequence is 15 residues long. Looked up from germline, CDR1 is MNHNS and CDR2 is SASEGT. The CDR3 DNA is TGTGCCAGCACCTCCGGGTCCACCTCTGGAAACACCATATATTTT. Amino acids: CASTSGSTSGNTIYF.

The genes are TRBV5-4 and TRBJ2-2, with TRBD1 as a possible D gene (6 bases). The CDR3 runs to 15 residues. The germline V gene encodes CDR1 SGHNT and CDR2 YYREEE (reference sequence). V lost 5 bases, J lost 4 bases, and 15 bases lay in between. CDR3 nucleotide sequence: TGTGCCAGCAGGAAACAGGGAACGGGCACCGGGGAGCTGTTTTTT. As protein: CASRKQGTGTGELFF.

The CDR3 DNA sequence: TGTGCCAGTAGCCCTAGAGCATCCCAGGGGGGAACCTACGAGCAGTACTTC. Translation: CASSPRASQGGTYEQYF. The J gene is TRBJ2-7, the V gene TRBV19; D is possibly TRBD1 (7 bases). The germline CDR1 and CDR2 sequences are LNHDA and SQIVND (reference sequence). The CDR3 length is 17 residues. V lost 6 bases and J 2 bases, leaving 23 bases between the germline ends.

The chain couples TRBV5-1 to TRBJ2-1; no definite D call. This CDR3 has 15 amino acids. The germline V gene encodes CDR1 SGHRS and CDR2 YFSETQ. Trimming took off 0 bases at V and 0 bases at J, with 7 bases between the two ends. The CDR3 loop is CASSLGPVSYNEQFF. The CDR3, as DNA: TGCGCCAGCAGCTTGGGGCCAGTCTCCTACAATGAGCAGTTCTTC.

The chain is built from TRBV13 and TRBJ2-3; TRBD1 matches 7 bases. V was clipped by 3 bases and J by 0 bases; unmatched bases: 6. Per germline, CDR1 PRHDT and CDR2 FYEKMQ (reference sequence). The CDR3 has 16 residues. The CDR3 nucleotides read TGTGCCAGCAGCTTTTACGGACAGGAGAGCACAGATACGCAGTATTTT. Residues: CASSFYGQESTDTQYF.

The V gene is TRBV5-6, the J gene TRBJ2-7; TRBD2 matches 9 bases. The CDR3 sequence is 15 residues long. J was trimmed by 2 bases and V by 0 bases; bases with no gene match: 3. Germline V CDR1 and CDR2: SGHDT, YYEEEE. The CDR3 spells CASSLDPSGTYEQYF. In DNA, the CDR3 is TGTGCCAGCAGCTTGGATCCTAGCGGGACCTACGAGCAGTACTTC.

V usage is TRBV5-8 and J usage is TRBJ2-6, with 7 bases identical to TRBD1. J gave up 0 bases and V 5 bases, and 8 bases lay outside the gene matches. CDR1 and CDR2 (germline): SGHTS, YDEGEE. The CDR3 totals 17 residues. CDR3: CASSRQGRSSGANVLTF. For the CDR3, the DNA is TGTGCCAGCAGTCGACAGGGCCGGAGCTCTGGGGCCAACGTCCTGACTTTC.

J is TRBJ2-2 and V is TRBV9, with 7 bases fitting TRBD1. This CDR3 spans 17 amino acids. V trimming: 0 bases; J trimming: 0 bases; junction bases outside the gene matches: 5. CDR1 and CDR2 (germline): SGDLS, YYNGEE. The CDR3 reads CASSVGGTGANTGELFF. CDR3 sequence (DNA): TGTGCCAGCAGCGTAGGAGGTACAGGGGCGAACACCGGGGAGCTGTTTTTT.

The CDR3 is CASSLEWANYGYTF. In DNA form, the CDR3 reads TGCGCCAGCAGCTTGGAGTGGGCTAACTATGGCTACACCTTC. This chain joins TRBV5-1 and TRBJ1-2; D remains unclear. Germline V gene sequence: CDR1 SGHRS, CDR2 YFSETQ. The V gene lost 0 bases and the J gene lost 0 bases, with 6 bases spanning the gap. This CDR3 comprises 14 residues. The full variable domain, its missing parts supplied by reference TRBV5-1 and TRBJ1-2, is KAGVTQTPRYLIKTRGQQVTLSCSPISGHRSVSWYQQTPGQGLQFLFEYFSETQRNKGNFPGRFSGRQFSNSRSEMNVSTLELGDSALYLCASSLEWANYGYTFGSGTRLTVV.

This clone occurred a few times. This chain joins TRBV7-9 and TRBJ2-3; D unclear. In germline, CDR1 is SEHNR, CDR2 FQNEAQ (reference sequence). The CDR3 sequence is 12 residues long. The V end lost 0 bases, the J end lost 2 bases, and 0 bases lay between the germline ends. The chain's CDR3 is CASSLATDTQYF. In DNA form, the CDR3 reads TGTGCCAGCAGCTTAGCCACAGATACGCAGTATTTT.

This clone was found a few times. V and J are TRBV10-1 and TRBJ2-7; D may be TRBD1 or TRBD2 (5 bases each). The CDR3 covers 12 residues. V was clipped by 9 bases and J by 7 bases, with 16 bases between them. CDR1 WNHNN and CDR2 SYGVQD come from the germline V gene (reference sequence). The CDR3 DNA reads as TGCGCCAGGGGGGAGCGTGGCGGAGAGCAGTACTTC. Translation gives CARGERGGEQYF.

The chain employs TRBV9 and TRBJ2-1, with 11 bases fitting TRBD2. The CDR3 loop spans 15 amino acids. Per the germline V gene, CDR1 is SGDLS and CDR2 is YYNGEE. The ends lost 4 bases at V and 5 bases at J; junction bases unmatched: 5. CDR3 sequence reads: CASSPRLAGNNEQFF. In DNA form, the CDR3 reads TGTGCCAGCAGCCCCCGACTAGCGGGAAACAATGAGCAGTTCTTC.